Described below is a single TCR beta chain sequence and its context. This sample is part of a study of blood T cell repertoires in COVID-19. Study details: T cells, B-cell-depleted T cells, or PBMCs supplied cDNA or gDNA.

Generated by immunoSEQ multiplex PCR, the TCRdb table keeps only in-frame clones and is missing some. In the table there are about 180,000 clones, roughly 85% of which are singletons. This CDR3 contains 14 residues. Germline values: CDR1 SEHNR, CDR2 FQNEAQ (reference sequence). The junction had 3 bases not matched to a gene; V was cut back by 5 bases and J by 1 base. The sequence came from a woman aged 45-60 years with COVID-19, enrolled during active disease. Sequenced input: peripheral blood. The rearrangement joins TRBV7-9 to TRBJ2-3, with 7 bases identical to TRBD2. CDR3 protein: CASSVTSGTDTQYF. CDR3 coding DNA: TGTGCCAGCAGCGTCACTAGCGGCACAGATACGCAGTATTTT.